This T cell receptor beta chain was sequenced in a study of regulatory T cells in long-lasting Graves disease. General observations from the study: Persistent disease was associated with favored TRBV28 usage and with favored use of TRBJ1-2 and TRBJ2-5.

In the case of this clonotype: Its target is not known. This may be a read error, as it is one base from a much larger clone.

Arm-PCR of CDR3 regions with iRepertoire HTBI primers generated TCR beta libraries. Each CDR3 protein gets one entry after TCRdb re-called the multiplex PCR reads with MiXCR. The sample lists 680,000 or so distinct CDR3 sequences; less than 20% were seen once. This CDR3 spans 15 amino acids. Germline loops: CDR1 SQVTM, CDR2 ANQGSEA. The time point was: newly diagnosed GD, antithyroid drugs for less than 3 months. Following extraction of RNA from PBMCs, that RNA was used to make the TCR library. The same data also contributed to another study, on T cells in Graves' hyperthyroidism and ophthalmopathy. That paper states: In simple terms, a model built on 13 V-J features told ophthalmopathy apart from stable hyperthyroidism.

The V and J genes are TRBV29-1 and TRBJ1-1, with 7 nucleotides matching TRBD1. The material sequenced was peripheral blood mononuclear cells (PBMCs), taken at new diagnosis, from a patient treated with antithyroid drugs. The source of this sequence is a woman in her thirties with Graves disease. In DNA, the CDR3 is TGCAGCGTCATTGGCCAGGGGGGTGTGAACACTGAAGCTTCCTTT. Protein sequence: CSVIGQGGVNTEASF. Looking up the rest from reference TRBV29-1 and TRBJ1-1 gives the full variable domain: SAVISQKPSRDICQRGTSLTIQCQVDSQVTMMFWYRQQPGQSLTLIATANQGSEATYESGFVIDKFPISRPNLTFSTLTVSNMSPEDSSIYLCSVIGQGGVNTEASFGQGTRLTVV.